This T cell receptor (beta chain) was retrieved from a study of vaccination and CD4 T cells after COVID-19 (dated by TCRdb to between 2021 and 2024). A note on the overall study: Convalescent patients had a positive SARS-CoV-2 result on nasal swab PCR, and of these patients, several had mild disease and one had severe disease. The convalescent cohort included six males and four females, with two Hispanic individuals, seven Caucasians, two Asians and one multiracial person. Participants received two doses of either the Pfizer-BioNTech BNT162b2 vaccine (n=8) or the Moderna mRNA-1273 vaccine (n=2). Post-COVID blood samples were collected from convalescent patients a median of around 96 days after diagnosis, with a range of about 35 to 161 days. Post-vaccine blood samples were collected a median of approximately eleven weeks after the second vaccine dose, ranging from roughly 13 to 250 days. A few convalescent patients gave samples both early after vaccination (day 14) and late after vaccination (days 161 to 241). Overlapping spike peptide pools from SARS-CoV-2 and from the common cold coronaviruses HCoV-NL63, HCoV-OC43 and HCoV-229E were used as culture stimuli. Control cultures received a CEFX viral epitope pool as the positive control, an HIV-1 Nef peptide pool as the negative control, or no peptide. The spike-specific CD4+ TCR repertoire was compared before and after mRNA vaccination in approximately ten COVID-19 convalescent patients and several infection-naive healthy vaccine recipients.

V and J are truncated by 5 bases and 5 bases respectively, leaving an intervening sequence of 12 bases. The CDR3 runs 13 amino acids, cysteine and phenylalanine included. Only the CDR3 DNA stays, 39 bases, in frame from base 1. The germline V gene specifies SGHTA as CDR1 and FQGTGA as CDR2. The sample's time point label is to be understood as: late sampling 161 to 241 days after vaccination in three convalescent patients. The label giving this sample's treatment or condition can be read as: roughly 11-day PBMC culture with coronavirus spike peptide pools or control peptides (ViraFEST assay). The study used the ViraFEST assay, which expanded antigen-specific T cells with peptide pools and then identified expanded clonotypes by TCR sequencing. The convalescent patients' positive SARS-CoV-2 PCR tests were from March to December 2020, which was before the Alpha, Beta and Delta variants emerged in the United States. Each well held 2 million or so PBMCs cultured in IMDM containing approximately 5.3% human AB serum and approximately 9.6 IU/ml IL-2, with about 10 ug/ml peptide pools added. On days 3 and 7, half of the culture medium was replaced with fresh IL-2-containing medium. After approximately eleven days of culture, CD4+ T cells were isolated by negative selection using the EasySep CD4+ T cell isolation kit. Ficoll-Paque Plus gradient centrifugation was used to isolate PBMCs from whole blood, and the isolated PBMCs were then either used fresh or cryopreserved at -140C. Each culture condition was generally run in triplicate wells.

Library preparation used PCR. DNA from cultured CD4+ T cells underwent TCR sequencing with the Oncomine TCR Beta short-read assay at the Johns Hopkins FTIC core. Genomic DNA was extracted from the cultured CD4+ T cells with the QIAamp micro DNA kit. Oncomine TCR Beta libraries made from cultured CD4+ T cells were pooled using unique dual indexes and sequenced on an Illumina iSeq 100. Turning to the authors' computational methods: Non-productive sequences were filtered out, and CDR3s that did not start with C, did not end with F or W, or were shorter than 7 amino acids were discarded. Antigen-specific clonotypes were identified using the MANAFEST web application through comparison of peptide-stimulated wells with reference and other culture wells. For a clone to be called positive, the clone needed an FDR below 0.05, an odds ratio above 5, and a productive frequency above 0.1% in at least two of three replicate wells. Cross-reactive clonotypes were defined as significantly expanded in both SARS-CoV-2 spike wells and at least one common cold coronavirus spike condition. Similarity between CDR3 sequences was evaluated in R version 3.6.1 using Levenshtein distances (stringdist) and unrooted phylogenetic trees (ape). Using fastp trimming at Q25 and MiXCR clonotype assembly, TCRdb reanalyzed the public sequencing data and kept in-frame beta chains. Rows are combined by CDR3 protein, so each entry shows the most common genes and DNA. Clone size and V and J calls follow TCRdb, not the original study. A total of over 20,000 distinct CDR3 sequences appear in this sample, 35% of them only once. The ten largest make up around 9.2% of the sample.

Broader findings and caveats from the paper: In convalescent patients, a median roughly 85% of post-vaccine SARS-CoV-2-reactive clones were detected only after vaccination, suggesting vaccine-specific priming. Relatively few convalescent patients were included in the study, and early timepoints after natural infection were not analyzed. In convalescent patients, nearly all vaccine-specific clones (304 of 307) were found to be mono-reactive for SARS-CoV-2 spike rather than cross-reactive with common cold coronaviruses. An increase in the median number of SARS-CoV-2-reactive clonotypes from approximately 20 after infection to 35 to 40 after vaccination was observed, but the change was not found to be significant.

This clonotype showed up just a few times. Which antigen it targets is not known. One base away there is no much larger clone; base qualities are not given. The rearrangement combines TRBV7-3 with TRBJ2-5; the D match is possibly TRBD1 or TRBD2, with 6 bases aligned in each. The sequence was obtained from a human donor who had recovered from COVID-19. Sequencing was performed on CD4+ T cells from blood, cultured in vitro, taken about 7 months after SARS-CoV-2 vaccination. At the DNA level, the sequence is TGTGCCAGCAGCCGGGGGCGAGGGGAGACCCAGTACTTC. It specifies CASSRGRGETQYF.